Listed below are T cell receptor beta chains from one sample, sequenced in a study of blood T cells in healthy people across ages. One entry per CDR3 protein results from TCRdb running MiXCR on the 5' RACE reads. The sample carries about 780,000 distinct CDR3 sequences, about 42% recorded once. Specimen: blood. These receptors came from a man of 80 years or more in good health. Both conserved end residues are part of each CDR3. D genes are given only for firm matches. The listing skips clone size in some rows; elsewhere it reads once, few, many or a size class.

CASVTSEPDTQYF,TGTGCCAGTGTGACTAGCGAGCCAGATACGCAGTATTTT,TRBV6-2/TRBV6-3,-,13,TRBJ2-3,TRBD2
CATHSREDYEQFF,TGTGCCACCCATTCGAGGGAAGACTATGAGCAGTTCTTC,TRBV10-3,-,13,TRBJ2-1,-
CSASLPGADTQYF,TGCAGTGCTAGTCTTCCTGGGGCAGATACGCAGTATTTT,TRBV20-1,many,13,TRBJ2-3,-
CAWSVLMGVDQPQHF,TGTGCCTGGAGTGTACTGATGGGGGTGGATCAGCCCCAGCATTTT,TRBV30,-,15,TRBJ1-5,-
CASSDQAGTDTQYF,TGTGCCAGCTCGGACCAGGCCGGCACAGATACGCAGTATTTT,TRBV18,-,14,TRBJ2-3,-
CASIRQALTDTQYF,TGTGCCAGCATTCGACAGGCTCTCACAGATACGCAGTATTTT,TRBV2,few,14,TRBJ2-3,-
CSALSDREEDSPLHF,TGCAGTGCTTTGTCGGACAGGGAAGAAGATTCACCCCTCCACTTT,TRBV20-1,-,15,TRBJ1-6,TRBD1
CSVEELTAGDEKLFF,TGCAGCGTTGAAGAGTTGACAGCGGGGGATGAAAAACTGTTTTTT,TRBV29-1,-,15,TRBJ1-4,-
CATRSSGSHNEQFF,TGTGCCACCAGGTCTAGCGGGAGTCACAATGAGCAGTTCTTC,TRBV24-1,-,14,TRBJ2-1,TRBD2
CASSPHSGGPPDTQYF,TGTGCCAGCAGCCCCCACAGCGGGGGGCCGCCAGATACGCAGTATTTT,TRBV13,once,16,TRBJ2-3,TRBD2
CASSPPRGDEQFF,TGTGCCAGCAGTCCGCCCCGAGGCGATGAGCAGTTCTTC,TRBV7-8,-,13,TRBJ2-1,-
CASSLEGLPGSEYF,TGCGCCAGCAGCTTGGAGGGACTACCCGGGAGTGAGTACTTC,TRBV5-1,-,14,TRBJ2-4,TRBD2
CASSFTSGANVPTF,TGTGCCAGCAGTTTCACTTCTGGGGCCAACGTCCCGACTTTC,TRBV28,-,14,TRBJ2-6,-
CASSEPRTLNGELFF,TGTGCCAGCAGTGAGCCCAGGACCCTAAACGGGGAGCTGTTTTTT,TRBV2,-,15,TRBJ2-2,-
CASSQDPAGTVGEQYF,TGTGCCAGCAGCCAAGATCCGGCGGGGACCGTAGGGGAGCAGTACTTC,TRBV4-2,few,16,TRBJ2-7,-
CASRPDREETQYF,TGTGCCAGCAGACCTGACAGAGAAGAGACCCAGTACTTC,TRBV5-5,few,13,TRBJ2-5,-
CASTSPGGTPYEQYF,TGTGCCAGCACCTCCCCCGGGGGCACACCATACGAGCAGTACTTC,TRBV28,many,15,TRBJ2-7,-
CSARDAGQGTDTQYF,TGCAGTGCTAGAGACGCGGGACAGGGCACAGATACGCAGTATTTT,TRBV20-1,many,15,TRBJ2-3,TRBD1
CASSRFDCWDEQYF,TGTGCCAGCAGCAGATTTGACTGCTGGGACGAGCAGTACTTC,TRBV21-1,-,14,TRBJ2-7,-
CASSPWVADTGELFF,TGTGCCAGCAGCCCTTGGGTAGCGGACACCGGGGAGCTGTTTTTT,TRBV7-8,-,15,TRBJ2-2,-
CASRPGRAVNNEQFF,TGTGCCAGCAGACCCGGACGAGCGGTGAACAATGAGCAGTTCTTC,TRBV2,-,15,TRBJ2-1,-
CSSSLGLETQYF,TGTTCCAGCAGCTTAGGTTTGGAGACCCAGTACTTC,TRBV7-9,-,12,TRBJ2-5,-
CSVGGQGIYEQFF,TGCAGCGTTGGGGGACAGGGTATCTATGAGCAGTTCTTC,TRBV29-1,-,13,TRBJ2-1,TRBD1
CASSEQPTQGTDTQYF,TGCGCCAGCTCTGAACAACCCACCCAGGGTACAGATACGCAGTATTTT,TRBV5-1,-,16,TRBJ2-3,-
CASSWGTGTNEKLFF,TGCGCCAGCAGCTGGGGGACAGGGACTAATGAAAAACTGTTTTTT,TRBV5-1,-,15,TRBJ1-4,TRBD1
CASSPSLGTDTQYF,TGTGCCAGCAGCCCAAGCCTGGGCACAGATACGCAGTATTTT,TRBV7-9,many,14,TRBJ2-3,-
CSARTDKYNSPLHF,TGCAGTGCTAGAACGGACAAGTATAATTCACCCCTCCACTTT,TRBV20-1,-,14,TRBJ1-6,-
CSAQGRESSYNSPLHF,TGCAGTGCCCAGGGACGTGAGAGCTCCTATAATTCACCCCTCCACTTT,TRBV20-1,-,16,TRBJ1-6,-
CATSREGQGFHEQYF,TGTGCCACCAGCCGAGAGGGACAGGGGTTCCACGAGCAGTACTTC,TRBV15,few,15,TRBJ2-7,TRBD1
CASSFILSKNTEAFF,TGTGCCAGCAGTTTTATTTTAAGTAAGAACACTGAAGCTTTCTTT,TRBV12-3/TRBV12-4,few,15,TRBJ1-1,-
CATSSPTGTGANVLTF,TGTGCCACCAGCAGCCCGACAGGTACCGGGGCCAACGTCCTGACTTTC,TRBV24-1,-,16,TRBJ2-6,-
CASSLGSRVAETQFF,TGTGCCAGCAGCTTAGGGTCTAGGGTTGCAGAGACCCAGTTCTTC,TRBV11-3,-,15,TRBJ2-1,-
CATDRDYTYEQYF,TGTGCCACGGACCGGGACTACACCTACGAGCAGTACTTC,TRBV30,few,13,TRBJ2-7,TRBD2
CASSPKALHQLNYGYTF,TGTGCCAGCAGCCCTAAGGCTCTTCATCAATTAAACTATGGCTACACCTTC,TRBV9,-,17,TRBJ1-2,-
CASSQGGVDRGTQYF,TGTGCCAGCAGCCAAGGAGGGGTTGACCGAGGGACCCAGTACTTC,TRBV3-1,-,15,TRBJ2-5,-
CASSSTTGKETQYF,TGTGCCAGCAGTTCCACGACAGGGAAAGAGACCCAGTACTTC,TRBV6-6,few,14,TRBJ2-5,TRBD1
CASSPTRGSYNEQFF,TGTGCCAGCAGCCCTACTAGGGGCTCCTACAATGAGCAGTTCTTC,TRBV3-1,many,15,TRBJ2-1,-
CASSPDMPGELFF,TGTGCCAGCAGTCCGGATATGCCCGGGGAGCTGTTTTTT,TRBV9,-,13,TRBJ2-2,-
CASSSTTGISNQPQHF,TGTGCCAGCAGTTCCACGACAGGAATTAGCAATCAGCCCCAGCATTTT,TRBV27,-,16,TRBJ1-5,-
CASSSWRDREQYF,TGTGCCAGCAGTTCATGGAGGGACAGGGAACAGTACTTC,TRBV28,-,13,TRBJ2-7,TRBD1
CASRRQGREEETQYF,TGTGCCAGCAGGCGACAGGGCCGAGAAGAAGAGACCCAGTACTTC,TRBV7-2,-,15,TRBJ2-5,TRBD1
CASRKREGHEQYF,TGTGCCAGCCGTAAGCGGGAGGGCCACGAGCAGTACTTC,TRBV18,-,13,TRBJ2-7,TRBD2
CAISERTGWSSGANVLTF,TGTGCCATCAGTGAGCGGACAGGTTGGTCCTCTGGGGCCAACGTCCTGACTTTC,TRBV10-3,few,18,TRBJ2-6,TRBD1
CASSHDMGAHNEQFF,TGTGCCAGCAGTCACGACATGGGGGCCCACAATGAGCAGTTCTTC,TRBV7-2,few,15,TRBJ2-1,-
CASGTSSDTQYF,TGTGCCAGCGGGACTAGCTCGGATACGCAGTATTTT,TRBV12-3/TRBV12-4,-,12,TRBJ2-3,TRBD2
CASSFDSVREQFF,TGTGCCAGCAGCTTCGACTCCGTCCGGGAGCAGTTCTTC,TRBV6-6,-,13,TRBJ2-1,-
CASSLKGSGSYEQYF,TGTGCCAGCAGTTTGAAGGGGTCGGGGTCCTACGAGCAGTACTTC,TRBV12-3/TRBV12-4,-,15,TRBJ2-7,-
CASSEQQGVWETQYF,TGTGCCAGCAGTGAGCAACAGGGCGTTTGGGAGACCCAGTACTTC,TRBV2,-,15,TRBJ2-5,-
CASSEQGARLSETQYF,TGTGCCAGCAGCGAACAGGGCGCTCGGTTATCAGAGACCCAGTACTTC,TRBV7-9,-,16,TRBJ2-5,-
CASSDWTGNTGELFF,TGCGCCAGCAGTGATTGGACAGGGAACACCGGGGAGCTGTTTTTT,TRBV5-1,few,15,TRBJ2-2,TRBD1
CATSDPHRGRPDTQYF,TGTGCCACCAGTGATCCGCACAGGGGGCGCCCAGATACGCAGTATTTT,TRBV24-1,-,16,TRBJ2-3,TRBD1
CASSQGRTYGYTF,TGTGCCAGCAGCCAAGGGCGGACCTATGGCTACACCTTC,TRBV3-1,-,13,TRBJ1-2,-
CASSQGLAGGVEQYF,TGTGCCAGCAGCCAGGGACTAGCGGGAGGGGTTGAGCAGTACTTC,TRBV3-1,few,15,TRBJ2-7,TRBD2
CASSLQGPTDTQYF,TGTGCCAGCAGCTTACAGGGCCCCACAGATACGCAGTATTTT,TRBV7-3,once,14,TRBJ2-3,-
CASSKAGVAKNIQYF,TGTGCCAGCAGCAAAGCAGGAGTAGCCAAAAACATTCAGTACTTC,TRBV21-1,-,15,TRBJ2-4,-
CASSVRQANSPLHF,TGCGCCAGCAGCGTTCGACAGGCGAATTCACCCCTCCACTTT,TRBV5-1,-,14,TRBJ1-6,-
CASSSRNLGSYGYTF,TGTGCCAGCAGCTCAAGAAACCTGGGCTCCTATGGCTACACCTTC,TRBV7-2,-,15,TRBJ1-2,-
CAWSPLLETQYF,TGTGCCTGGAGCCCCCTTTTGGAGACCCAGTACTTC,TRBV30,few,12,TRBJ2-5,-
CASSYVYGYEQYF,TGTGCCAGCAGTTACGTTTACGGCTACGAGCAGTACTTC,TRBV6-6,few,13,TRBJ2-7,-
CSVARLVDEQFF,TGCAGCGTGGCCCGACTAGTCGATGAGCAGTTCTTC,TRBV29-1,-,12,TRBJ2-1,-